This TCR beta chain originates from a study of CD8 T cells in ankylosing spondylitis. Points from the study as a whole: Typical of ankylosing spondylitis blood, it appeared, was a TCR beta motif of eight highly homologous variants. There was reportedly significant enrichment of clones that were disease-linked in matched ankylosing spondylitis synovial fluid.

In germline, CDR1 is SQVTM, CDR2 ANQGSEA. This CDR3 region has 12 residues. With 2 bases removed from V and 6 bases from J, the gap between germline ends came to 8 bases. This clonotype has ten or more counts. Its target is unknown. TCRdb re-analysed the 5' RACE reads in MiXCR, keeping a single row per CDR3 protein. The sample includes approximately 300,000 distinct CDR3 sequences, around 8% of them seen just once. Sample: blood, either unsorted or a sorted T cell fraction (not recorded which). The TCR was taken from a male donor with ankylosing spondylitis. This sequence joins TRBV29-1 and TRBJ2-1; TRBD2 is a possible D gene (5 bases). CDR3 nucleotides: TGCAGCGTTGAACTAGCTCTCAATGAGCAGTTCTTC. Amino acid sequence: CSVELALNEQFF.